Presented here are 28 T cell receptor beta chains from one specimen sequenced in a study of radiotherapy plus CTLA-4 blockade in lung cancer. Libraries were prepared by immunoSEQ multiplex PCR; TCRdb keeps only in-frame clonotypes and omits some of them. The data hold some 60,000 clones, with around 79% observed a single time. The sample consisted of peripheral blood, taken from a patient treated with radiotherapy plus ipilimumab. The source is a human donor with non-small cell lung cancer who had a complete response to radiotherapy plus ipilimumab.

The genes are TRBV4-2 and TRBJ1-3; a possible D gene is TRBD1 (5 bases). CDR1 LGHNA and CDR2 YNFKEQ come from the germline V gene. The germline V and J ends were trimmed by 0 bases and 8 bases, with 23 bases remaining between them. The CDR3 contains 18 residues. The CDR3 loop is CASSQDTARMMARDTIYF. In nucleotides, the CDR3 is TGTGCCAGCAGCCAAGACACCGCCCGGATGATGGCCAGGGACACCATATATTTT.

This sequence joins TRBV27 and TRBJ2-1, with TRBD2 matching 9 bases. The germline V gene has CDR1 MNHEY and CDR2 SMNVEV (reference sequence). The trim removed 9 bases at V and 5 bases at J, leaving 8 bases unmatched. The CDR3 loop spans 14 amino acids. CDR3: CASSGTSSNNEQFF. In nucleotides, the CDR3 is TGTGCCAGTTCAGGGACTAGCAGTAACAATGAGCAGTTCTTC.

The genes are TRBV7-2 and TRBJ1-2; D is unresolved. The V gene lost 5 bases and the J gene lost 4 bases, with 11 bases spanning the gap. CDR1 and CDR2 (germline): SGHTA, FQGNSA. This CDR3 comprises 13 residues. The chain's CDR3 is CASSNKSPYGYTF. CDR3 nucleotides: TGTGCCAGCAGCAACAAGTCACCCTATGGCTACACCTTC.

CDR3 sequence (DNA): TGCGCCAGCAGTGAGTTGGCTAGCGGTGAGCAGTTCTTC. Protein product: CASSELASGEQFF. J is TRBJ2-1 and V is TRBV10-1, with TRBD2 identical over 7 bases. This CDR3 is built from 13 residues. Unmatched junction bases numbered 3, after V lost 1 base and J lost 9 bases. Germline values: CDR1 WNHNN, CDR2 SYGVQD (reference sequence).

This chain uses TRBV19 with TRBJ2-5; D might be TRBD2 (5 bases). CDR3 size: 14 residues. V was pared by 7 bases and J by 7 bases, with 19 bases between. Per germline, CDR1 LNHDA and CDR2 SQIVND (reference sequence). Here the CDR3 DNA reads TGTGCCAGTACCACCTCCGGCCGGGATGGGACCCAGTACTTC. Its protein is CASTTSGRDGTQYF. Drawing the rest from reference TRBV19 and TRBJ2-5, the complete variable domain is DGGITQSPKYLFRKEGQNVTLSCEQNLNHDAMYWYRQDPGQGLRLIYYSQIVNDFQKGDIAEGYSVSREKKESFPLTVTSAQKNPTAFYLCASTTSGRDGTQYFGPGTRLLVL.

The J gene is TRBJ1-3, the V gene TRBV7-2, with D unclear. Trimming took off 6 bases at V and 0 bases at J, with 18 bases between the two ends. Germline assignment: CDR1 SGHTA and CDR2 FQGNSA. The CDR3 is 17 residues long. CDR3 nucleotides: TGTGCCAGCAGACCACCTCCGGCGGGGTACTCTGGAAACACCATATATTTT. It codes for CASRPPPAGYSGNTIYF.

The table lists this clone with a few counts. The chain carries TRBV23-1 and TRBJ1-6, with 9 bases matching TRBD1. TRBV23-1 is sorted into the ORF group, with uncertain function. The CDR3 covers 16 residues. V shed 6 bases, J shed 9 bases, and the junction held 12 bases outside the gene matches. The DNA of the CDR3 is TGCGCCAGCAGACGAACTAGGGACAGGGAGGGTTCACCCCTCCACTTT. It is translated as CASRRTRDREGSPLHF.

This clone was detected only a few times. The rearrangement joins TRBV7-2 to TRBJ2-2; possible D gene TRBD2, 6 bases. V gave up 2 bases and J gave up 3 bases, with 13 bases separating them. CDR1 SGHTA and CDR2 FQGNSA come from the germline V gene. This CDR3 has 16 amino acids. CDR3 region: CASSLRSGEYTGELFF. The CDR3 DNA reads TGTGCCAGCAGCTTACGGTCGGGAGAATACACCGGGGAGCTGTTTTTT. Complete variable domain (other parts from reference TRBV7-2 and TRBJ2-2): GAGVSQSPSNKVTEKGKDVELRCDPISGHTALYWYRQSLGQGLEFLIYFQGNSAPDKSGLPSDRFSAERTGGSVSTLTIQRTQQEDSAVYLCASSLRSGEYTGELFFGEGSRLTVL.

V usage is TRBV7-8 and J usage is TRBJ1-2; D uncertain. V lost 1 base, J lost 1 base, and 7 bases lay in between. There are 14 residues in the CDR3. Germline V CDR1 and CDR2: SGHVS, FQNEAQ. CDR3 nucleotide sequence: TGTGCCAGCAGCTTAGGAGAGGATAACTATGGCTACACCTTC. Protein product: CASSLGEDNYGYTF.

The V call is TRBV19, the J call TRBJ2-3; possibly TRBD2 for D (7 bases). The CDR3 sequence is 13 residues long. Germline CDR1 is LNHDA and CDR2 is SQIVND (reference sequence). Trimming cost V 7 bases and J 1 base, with 9 bases left between them. CDR3 loop: CASNGGRTDTQYF. CDR3 nucleotides: TGTGCCAGTAACGGGGGGCGCACAGATACGCAGTATTTT.

V usage is TRBV30 and J usage is TRBJ2-3; D is perhaps TRBD1 (6 bases). The CDR3 runs to 12 residues. CDR1 is GTSNPN and CDR2 is SVGIG in the germline V gene (reference sequence). Trimming removed 7 bases at V and 2 bases at J, with 10 bases between. The CDR3 loop reads CAFTGLTDTQYF. CDR3 bases: TGTGCCTTTACAGGGCTCACAGATACGCAGTATTTT. The full variable domain, its missing parts supplied by reference TRBV30 and TRBJ2-3, is SQTIHQWPATLVQPVGSPLSLECTVEGTSNPNLYWYRQAAGRGLQLLFYSVGIGQISSEVPQNLSASRPQDRQFILSSKKLLLSDSGFYLCAFTGLTDTQYFGPGTRLTVL.

V gene TRBV27 combines with J gene TRBJ1-2; no clear D gene. The CDR3 length is 14 residues. V was cut by 0 bases and J by 3 bases, with 8 bases left in between. Germline V gene data show CDR1 as MNHEY and CDR2 as SMNVEV (reference sequence). The CDR3 is CASSLSYGDYGYTF. The CDR3 nucleotides read TGTGCCAGCAGTTTATCGTACGGGGACTATGGCTACACCTTC.

This clone appeared a few times. CDR3 residues: CASSLRSGVLYRHEQFF. DNA of the CDR3: TGTGCCAGCAGTTTACGCTCGGGGGTGTTATATCGACATGAGCAGTTCTTC. V gene TRBV27 combines with J gene TRBJ2-1; a possible D gene is TRBD2 (6 bases). CDR3 length: 17 amino acids. CDR1 is MNHEY, CDR2 SMNVEV, per germline (reference sequence). V was shortened by 2 bases and J by 8 bases, with 22 bases between the two germline ends.

This chain connects TRBV7-2 to TRBJ1-4; 9 bases are a match to TRBD1. Germline V gives CDR1 SGHTA, CDR2 FQGNSA. This CDR3 comprises 16 residues. The junction had 4 bases not matched to a gene; V was cut back by 5 bases and J by 0 bases. The CDR3 region is CASSPRTGATNEKLFF. CDR3 coding DNA: TGTGCCAGCAGCCCCCGGACAGGGGCAACTAATGAAAAACTGTTTTTT.

The rearrangement links TRBV27 to TRBJ1-5, with TRBD1 matching 8 bases. Germline V gene data show CDR1 as MNHEY and CDR2 as SMNVEV (reference sequence). CDR3 length: 15 amino acids. Trimming at V came to 5 bases and at J to 3 bases, leaving 6 bases not matched to a gene. The CDR3 DNA reads as TGTGCCAGCAGTCCCAGGACAGGGTTCAATCAGCCCCAGCATTTT. It specifies CASSPRTGFNQPQHF.

The rearrangement joins TRBV27 to TRBJ2-1; D remains unclear. V was shortened by 3 bases and J by 2 bases, with 8 bases between the two germline ends. The length of the CDR3 is 14 residues. Germline CDR1 MNHEY, CDR2 SMNVEV (reference sequence). This chain's CDR3 is CASSLASTYNEQFF. The CDR3 nucleotides read TGTGCCAGCAGTTTGGCTAGTACCTACAATGAGCAGTTCTTC.

The V call is TRBV2, the J call TRBJ1-5, with a possible D match to TRBD1 (6 bases). In germline, CDR1 is SNHLY, CDR2 FYNNEI. The CDR3 has 18 amino acids. Trimming cost V 2 bases and J 0 bases, with 17 bases left between them. CDR3 DNA sequence: TGTGCCAGCAGTGAACGTAACCCCAGGGGTTATAGCAATCAGCCCCAGCATTTT. Translation gives CASSERNPRGYSNQPQHF.

The chain recombines TRBV6-5 with TRBJ1-1, with D tentatively TRBD1 (5 bases). V shed 4 bases and J shed 1 base, with 10 bases lying between them. This CDR3 is 14 amino acids long. Germline-derived CDR1 and CDR2 are MNHEY and SVGAGI. This chain's CDR3 is CASSWGSWNTEAFF. The CDR3 coding sequence is TGTGCCAGCAGTTGGGGCAGCTGGAACACTGAAGCTTTCTTT.

V and J are TRBV19 and TRBJ2-2, with TRBD2 matching over 10 bases. There are 16 residues in the CDR3. The V and J ends lost 5 bases and 1 base, in that order; junction bases with no gene match: 4. Germline V gene data show CDR1 as LNHDA and CDR2 as SQIVND (reference sequence). As DNA, the CDR3 is TGTGCCAGTAGTGGTGCTAGCGGGAGGAACACCGGGGAGCTGTTTTTT. Translation: CASSGASGRNTGELFF.

The chain carries TRBV19 and TRBJ1-1; 7 nucleotides match TRBD1. Per germline, CDR1 LNHDA and CDR2 SQIVND (reference sequence). V shed 5 bases, J shed 11 bases, and the junction held 11 bases outside the gene matches. The CDR3 length is 13 residues. The CDR3 reads CASSPQRQGAAFF. The CDR3 DNA follows: TGTGCCAGTAGTCCGCAACGACAGGGTGCGGCTTTCTTT.

V usage is TRBV29-1 and J usage is TRBJ2-2; TRBD1 aligns across 10 bases. The CDR3 is 15 residues long. Germline V CDR1 and CDR2: SQVTM, ANQGSEA. With 1 base clipped from V and 5 bases from J, the junction kept 4 bases outside the gene matches. The chain's CDR3 is CSVEGQGAGTGELFF. In DNA form, the CDR3 reads TGCAGCGTTGAAGGACAGGGGGCAGGTACCGGGGAGCTGTTTTTT.

The V gene is TRBV7-9, the J gene TRBJ1-4, with 7 bases lining up with TRBD1. CDR1 is SEHNR and CDR2 is FQNEAQ in the germline V gene (reference sequence). This CDR3 spans 16 amino acids. J was trimmed by 4 bases and V by 5 bases; bases with no gene match: 10. CDR3 sequence (DNA): TGTGCCAGCAGCCCCCCCCGGGACAGCCTTAATGAAAAACTGTTTTTT. It encodes CASSPPRDSLNEKLFF.

This sequence joins TRBV1 and TRBJ2-4; the DNA was not used to check the table's D call, TRBD2. TRBV1 is a documented pseudogene. This CDR3 spans 12 amino acids. The CDR3 nucleotides are TGCACCAGCAGCCAAGTTAGTAACATTCAGTACTTC. It encodes CTSSQVSNIQYF.

The DNA of the CDR3 is TGCGCCAGCAGCCAGCGGGGCCGAACAGATACGCAGTATTTT. Amino acid sequence: CASSQRGRTDTQYF. This chain connects TRBV4-1 to TRBJ2-3, with a tentative D call TRBD2 (6 bases). V gave up 3 bases and J gave up 3 bases, with 10 bases separating them. Germline V lookup: CDR1 MGHRA, CDR2 YSYEKL. This CDR3 region has 14 residues.

V and J are TRBV5-1 and TRBJ1-1, with D unclear. Trimming took off 0 bases at V and 1 base at J, with 4 bases between the two ends. Germline V gene sequence: CDR1 SGHRS, CDR2 YFSETQ. The CDR3 length is 13 residues. Written as DNA, the CDR3 is TGCGCCAGCAGCTTGGGAGGGAACACTGAAGCTTTCTTT. Its translation is CASSLGGNTEAFF.

The chain joins TRBV9 to TRBJ2-2; D call uncertain. Trimming removed 2 bases from V and 0 bases from J, with 5 bases in between. This CDR3 has 14 residues. Per germline, CDR1 SGDLS and CDR2 YYNGEE. The CDR3 is CASSVQTNTGELFF. The CDR3 nucleotides are TGTGCCAGCAGCGTGCAGACGAACACCGGGGAGCTGTTTTTT.

This chain joins TRBV6-5 and TRBJ2-3, with 9 bases identical to TRBD1. Germline assignment: CDR1 MNHEY and CDR2 SVGAGI. V gave up 8 bases and J gave up 2 bases; unmatched junction bases: 8. The CDR3 has 15 amino acids. The CDR3 protein is CASRRDRAPTDTQYF. In nucleotides, the CDR3 is TGTGCCAGCCGACGGGACAGGGCCCCCACAGATACGCAGTATTTT.

This chain joins TRBV19 and TRBJ2-1; D is unclear. The CDR3 runs to 14 residues. The V gene's germline CDR1 is LNHDA and CDR2 SQIVND (reference sequence). Trimming took 6 bases from V and 4 from J, leaving 13 bases between them. The CDR3 sequence: CASSLGPGYNEQFF. The DNA for the CDR3 is TGTGCCAGTAGCCTTGGGCCTGGTTACAATGAGCAGTTCTTC.